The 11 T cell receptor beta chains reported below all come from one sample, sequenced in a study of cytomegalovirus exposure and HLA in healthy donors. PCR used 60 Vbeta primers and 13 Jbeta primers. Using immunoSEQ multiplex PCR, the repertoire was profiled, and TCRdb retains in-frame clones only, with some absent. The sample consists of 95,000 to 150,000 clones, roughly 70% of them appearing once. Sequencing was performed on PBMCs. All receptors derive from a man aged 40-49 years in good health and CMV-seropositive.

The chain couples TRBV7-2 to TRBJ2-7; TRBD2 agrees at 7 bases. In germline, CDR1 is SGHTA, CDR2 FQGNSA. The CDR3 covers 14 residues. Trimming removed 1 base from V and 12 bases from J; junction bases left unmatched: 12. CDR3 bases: TGTGCCAGCAGCTTAGATGGTCGGGGGGATGTGGGGTACTTC. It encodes CASSLDGRGDVGYF. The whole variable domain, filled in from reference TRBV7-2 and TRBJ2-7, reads GAGVSQSPSNKVTEKGKDVELRCDPISGHTALYWYRQSLGQGLEFLIYFQGNSAPDKSGLPSDRFSAERTGGSVSTLTIQRTQQEDSAVYLCASSLDGRGDVGYFGPGTRLTVT.

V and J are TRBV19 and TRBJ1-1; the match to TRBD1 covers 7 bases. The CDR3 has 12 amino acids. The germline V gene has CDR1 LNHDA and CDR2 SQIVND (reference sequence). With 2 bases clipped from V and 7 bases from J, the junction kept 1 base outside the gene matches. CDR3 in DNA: TGTGCCAGTAGTATACAGGGGGGTGAAGCTTTCTTT. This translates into CASSIQGGEAFF. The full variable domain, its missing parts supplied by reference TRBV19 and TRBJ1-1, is DGGITQSPKYLFRKEGQNVTLSCEQNLNHDAMYWYRQDPGQGLRLIYYSQIVNDFQKGDIAEGYSVSREKKESFPLTVTSAQKNPTAFYLCASSIQGGEAFFGQGTRLTVV.

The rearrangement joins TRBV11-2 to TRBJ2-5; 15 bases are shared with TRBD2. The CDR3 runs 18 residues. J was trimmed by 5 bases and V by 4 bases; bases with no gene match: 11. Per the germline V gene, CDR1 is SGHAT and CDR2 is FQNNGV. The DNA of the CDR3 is TGTGCCAGCAGCTCAAGGACTAGCGGGGGGGCTGAGACGGAGACCCAGTACTTC. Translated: CASSSRTSGGAETETQYF. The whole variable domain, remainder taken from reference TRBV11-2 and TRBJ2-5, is EAGVAQSPRYKIIEKRQSVAFWCNPISGHATLYWYQQILGQGPKLLIQFQNNGVVDDSQLPKDRFSAERLKGVDSTLKIQPAKLEDSAVYLCASSSRTSGGAETETQYFGPGTRLLVL.

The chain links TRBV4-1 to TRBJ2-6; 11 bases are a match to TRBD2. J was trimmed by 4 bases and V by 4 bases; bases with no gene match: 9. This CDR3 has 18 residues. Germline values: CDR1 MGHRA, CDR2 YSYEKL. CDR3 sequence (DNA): TGCGCCAGCAGCCCACTAGCGGGGGAAGCGTCCGGGGCCAACGTCCTGACTTTC. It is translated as CASSPLAGEASGANVLTF.

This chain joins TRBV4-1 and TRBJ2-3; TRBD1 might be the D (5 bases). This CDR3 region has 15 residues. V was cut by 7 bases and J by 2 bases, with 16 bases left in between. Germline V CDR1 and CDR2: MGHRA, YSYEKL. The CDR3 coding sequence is TGCGCCAGCAACTACAGGTTTGGGGACACAGATACGCAGTATTTT. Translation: CASNYRFGDTDTQYF.

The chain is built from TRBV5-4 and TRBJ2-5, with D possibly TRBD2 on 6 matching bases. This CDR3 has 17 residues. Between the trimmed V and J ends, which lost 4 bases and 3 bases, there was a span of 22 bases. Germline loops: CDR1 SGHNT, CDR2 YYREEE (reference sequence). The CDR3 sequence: CASSQGGAGRGKETQYF. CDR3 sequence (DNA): TGTGCCAGCAGCCAAGGTGGGGCGGGGCGTGGAAAAGAGACCCAGTACTTC.

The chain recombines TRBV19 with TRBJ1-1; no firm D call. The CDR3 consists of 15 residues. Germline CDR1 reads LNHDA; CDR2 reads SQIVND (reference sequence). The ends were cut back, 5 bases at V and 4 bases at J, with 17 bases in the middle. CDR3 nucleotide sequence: TGTGCCAGTAGTTTCCAGGCCCAGGTGGGCACTGAAGCTTTCTTT. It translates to CASSFQAQVGTEAFF. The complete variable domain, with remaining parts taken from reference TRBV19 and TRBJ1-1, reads DGGITQSPKYLFRKEGQNVTLSCEQNLNHDAMYWYRQDPGQGLRLIYYSQIVNDFQKGDIAEGYSVSREKKESFPLTVTSAQKNPTAFYLCASSFQAQVGTEAFFGQGTRLTVV.

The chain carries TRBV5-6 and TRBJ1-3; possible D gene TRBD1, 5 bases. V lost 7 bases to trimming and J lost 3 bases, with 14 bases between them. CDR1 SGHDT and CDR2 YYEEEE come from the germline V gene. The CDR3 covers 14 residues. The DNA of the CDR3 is TGTGCCAGCTCCCGGGGGAGTAGTGGAAACACCATATATTTT. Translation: CASSRGSSGNTIYF.

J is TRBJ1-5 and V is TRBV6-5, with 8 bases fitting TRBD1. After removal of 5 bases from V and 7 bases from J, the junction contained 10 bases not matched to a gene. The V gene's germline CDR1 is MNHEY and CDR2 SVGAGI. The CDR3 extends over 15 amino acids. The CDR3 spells CASSARQGSKQPQHF. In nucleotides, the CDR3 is TGTGCCAGCAGTGCAAGACAGGGGTCTAAACAGCCCCAGCATTTT.

The CDR3 region has the DNA TGCGCCAGCAGCCAAGAAGGCAGCGTGGAAAAACTGTTTTTT. Protein product: CASSQEGSVEKLFF. The chain combines TRBV4-3 with TRBJ1-4; D ambiguous. The CDR3 contains 14 residues. Per germline, CDR1 LGHNA and CDR2 YSLEER. V was pared by 0 bases and J by 8 bases, with 10 bases between.

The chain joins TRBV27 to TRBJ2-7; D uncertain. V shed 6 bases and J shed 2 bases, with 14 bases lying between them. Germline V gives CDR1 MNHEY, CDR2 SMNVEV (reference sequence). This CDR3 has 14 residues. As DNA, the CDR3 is TGTGCCAGCAGCCCCGTCCGGAGTACCTACGAGCAGTACTTC. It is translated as CASSPVRSTYEQYF.